The sequence of this T cell receptor (beta chain) was determined in a study of naive and memory T cell subsets. As for this clonotype: Its antigen is currently unknown.

Germline-derived CDR1 and CDR2 are LNHDA and SQIVND (reference sequence). V was pared by 8 bases and J by 2 bases, with 5 bases of the junction left unmatched. CDR3 length: 13 amino acids. Whole-study findings and limits: Potentially, T cell activation and differentiation skew this RNA-based measurement.

An oligonucleotide containing a UMI was ligated to the 3' end of TCR cDNA. Four PCR rounds used nested alpha and beta constant region primers plus the SP2 primer. Alpha and beta constant region primers primed reverse transcription for blood and skin samples. One entry per CDR3 protein, called by TCRdb with MiXCR from the 5' RACE reads. The table lists about 32,000 distinct CDR3 sequences, over 15% of them singletons. The chain couples TRBV19 to TRBJ1-2; 7 positions agree with TRBD1. The TCR comes from a female donor in good health. The CDR3 region has the DNA TGTGCCAGTGGAAGGACAGGCAACTATGGCTACACCTTC. Translation gives CASGRTGNYGYTF.